These T cell receptor beta chains were read from a single sample in a study of cytomegalovirus exposure and HLA in healthy donors. Assay used: immunoSEQ multiplex PCR; TCRdb lists only in-frame clones, some missing. The sample holds around 71,000 clones; roughly 60% are singletons and the top ten take 5% to 6%. The sequenced sample was PBMCs. The receptors were sampled from a man in his thirties or forties in good health and CMV-seropositive. Each CDR3 is given with its conserved first and last residue. Each record gives: J gene, D gene, V gene, clone size, CDR3 DNA, CDR3 protein. A D gene is named only where the DNA matches it firmly. Clone sizes are given selectively: once, few, many, or a class where the clone is expanded.

>TRBJ1-2|TRBD1|TRBV27|.
TGTGCCAGCAGTTCGTCCTCACAGGGGGCAGCCCACTATGGCTACACCTTC
CASSSSSQGAAHYGYTF
>TRBJ2-7|.|TRBV5-1|.
TGCGCCAGCAGCTTGGTCTCCGGTCGGGGCGAGCAGTACTTC
CASSLVSGRGEQYF
>TRBJ1-5|.|TRBV28|.
TGTGCCAGCAGTTTAGAGTCATCCGAGCAGCCCCAGCATTTT
CASSLESSEQPQHF
>TRBJ1-2|TRBD1|TRBV14|few
TGTGCCAGCAGCCAAGACGACAGGGGATATGGCTACACCTTC
CASSQDDRGYGYTF
>TRBJ2-7|TRBD2|TRBV7-2|.
TGTGCCAGCAGCGCGGGGGGGTACTCCGAGCAGTACTTC
CASSAGGYSEQYF
>TRBJ2-1|.|TRBV6-5|.
TGTGCCAGCAGTGTGGACGGGCCGTCGGGGGAGCAGTTCTTC
CASSVDGPSGEQFF
>TRBJ2-4|TRBD2|TRBV4-1|.
TGCGCCAGCAGCCAAGACGGACTAGCGGGAAACAGGGTCAAAAACATTCAGTACTTC
CASSQDGLAGNRVKNIQYF
>TRBJ2-3|TRBD2|TRBV30|.
TGTGCCTGGAGTGACGGGGGGGCAGCGGATACGCAGTATTTT
CAWSDGGAADTQYF
>TRBJ2-1|.|TRBV7-2|.
TGTGCCAGCACCCCAGATGTTAGCGGACGATACAATGAGCAGTTCTTC
CASTPDVSGRYNEQFF
>TRBJ2-7|TRBD1|TRBV4-1|.
TGCGCCAGCAGCCAATCGGCACAGGGGGCCTACGAGCAGTACTTC
CASSQSAQGAYEQYF
>TRBJ2-7|.|TRBV7-2|once
TGTGCCAGCAGCTTAGGGCTCAGGTACGAGCAGTACTTC
CASSLGLRYEQYF
>TRBJ1-2|TRBD1|TRBV10-3|.
TGTGCCATCCGGGACAGCACACTCTATGGCTACACCTTC
CAIRDSTLYGYTF
>TRBJ2-2|.|TRBV15|few
TGTGCCACCAGCAGAGCCCACGAGGACACCGGGGAGCTGTTTTTT
CATSRAHEDTGELFF
>TRBJ2-7|.|TRBV29-1|.
TGCAGCGTTGAAGGGGGGCGCTACGAGCAGTACTTC
CSVEGGRYEQYF
>TRBJ1-2|.|TRBV28|.
TGTGCCAGCAGGCCTCCGGGACTGGGAGCCTCCTACACCTTC
CASRPPGLGASYTF
>TRBJ2-3|TRBD1|TRBV5-5|few
TGTGCCAGCAGTCGCCTTACAGGGGGTGTCGGCACAGATACGCAGTATTTT
CASSRLTGGVGTDTQYF
>TRBJ2-3|.|TRBV7-9|.
TGTGCCAGCAGCTTGTCCCACACAGATACGCAGTATTTT
CASSLSHTDTQYF
>TRBJ2-5|TRBD1|TRBV7-3|few
TGTGCCAGCAGCTTAGGACAGGGGGAGACCCAGTACTTC
CASSLGQGETQYF
>TRBJ2-4|TRBD1|TRBV2|.
TGTGCCAGCAGTGATTGGGACAGCAAAAACATTCAGTACTTC
CASSDWDSKNIQYF
>TRBJ1-2|TRBD1|TRBV7-2|few
TGTGCCAGCAGCTTATCGACAGGGGATAACTATGGCTACACCTTC
CASSLSTGDNYGYTF